The 18 T cell receptor beta chains below all came from one sample that was sequenced in a study of Ad26.COV2.S vaccination and SARS-CoV-2 variants. Treatment of the sample: some 20 received Ad26.COV2.S at low or high dose, single or two shots; about 5 received placebo; per-sample allocation not given. At day 63 after the first vaccine or placebo injection, samples were drawn. The method was immunoSEQ multiplex PCR; TCRdb's version includes in-frame clones alone and lacks a portion of them. There are 300,000 to 400,000 clones in the sample; roughly 84% occur only once, and approximately 1.9% lies in the top ten. Sequenced material: peripheral blood, taken in a trial of Ad26.COV2.S vaccine versus placebo. Receptors were obtained from a person between 18 and 59 years old who received the Ad26.COV2.S COVID-19 vaccine or a placebo.

DNA of the CDR3: TGTGCCAGCAGCTTGAAGGAACTCGAGATTAGCACAGATACGCAGTATTTT. The encoded protein is CASSLKELEISTDTQYF. The J gene is TRBJ2-3, the V gene TRBV5-4; D unclear. V was shortened by 1 base and J by 0 bases, with 15 bases between the two germline ends. From germline, CDR1 is SGHNT and CDR2 YYREEE (reference sequence). The CDR3 contains 17 residues.

The rearrangement uses TRBV6-5 and TRBJ1-2; 8 bases map to TRBD1. Germline CDR1 and CDR2: MNHEY and SVGAGI. The trim removed 6 bases at V and 4 bases at J, leaving 7 bases unmatched. The CDR3 contains 14 residues. As DNA, the CDR3 is TGTGCCAGCAGCGACACAGGGGGTGGCTATGGCTACACCTTC. It yields the protein CASSDTGGGYGYTF.

This chain joins TRBV7-2 and TRBJ2-5; 8 nucleotides match TRBD2. V lost 2 bases to trimming and J lost 5 bases; unmatched junction nucleotides: 7. CDR3 size: 15 residues. Per the germline V gene, CDR1 is SGHTA and CDR2 is FQGNSA. The CDR3, as DNA: TGTGCCAGCAGCTTATTCGGGGGGGCCGGGGAGACCCAGTACTTC. Amino acids: CASSLFGGAGETQYF.

This chain links TRBV6-2 or TRBV6-3 with TRBJ1-2, with D hard to call. The germline CDR1 and CDR2 sequences are MNHEY and SVGEGT. The length of the CDR3 is 15 residues. Trimming took 0 bases from V and 0 from J, leaving 8 bases between them. CDR3 DNA: TGTGCCAGCAGTTACTCGAGTAGATCTAACTATGGCTACACCTTC. Protein sequence: CASSYSSRSNYGYTF.

The chain links TRBV7-9 to TRBJ1-4, with D unresolved. Deletions cut 2 bases from V and 4 bases from J, with 5 bases between. CDR1 is SEHNR and CDR2 is FQNEAQ in the germline V gene (reference sequence). CDR3 length: 13 amino acids. This CDR3 is CASSLNSNEKLFF. The CDR3 DNA is TGTGCCAGCAGCTTAAACAGTAATGAAAAACTGTTTTTT.

This chain uses TRBV18 with TRBJ1-1; possible D gene TRBD1, 5 bases. V was pared by 6 bases and J by 4 bases, with 18 bases between. The germline V gene encodes CDR1 KGHSH and CDR2 LQKENI. CDR3 length: 15 amino acids. This CDR3 reads CASSRSSGGVTEAFF. DNA of the CDR3: TGTGCCAGCTCCCGCTCCTCGGGAGGGGTCACTGAAGCTTTCTTT.

The CDR3 nucleotides read TGTGCCAGCAGCTCGGACAGGGTGAATCAGCCCCAGCATTTT. It encodes CASSSDRVNQPQHF. The rearrangement uses TRBV7-9 and TRBJ1-5; 8 bases are a match to TRBD1. V was clipped by 4 bases and J by 4 bases; unmatched bases: 3. CDR3 length: 14 amino acids. Germline V gives CDR1 SEHNR, CDR2 FQNEAQ (reference sequence). Full variable domain (missing parts from reference TRBV7-9 and TRBJ1-5): DTGVSQNPRHKITKRGQNVTFRCDPISEHNRLYWYRQTLGQGPEFLTYFQNEAQLEKSRLLSDRFSAERPKGSFSTLEIQRTEQGDSAMYLCASSSDRVNQPQHFGDGTRLSIL.

V gene TRBV7-9 combines with J gene TRBJ2-5; TRBD2 aligns across 15 bases. The CDR3 contains 16 residues. V lost 5 bases to trimming and J lost 4 bases; unmatched junction nucleotides: 5. The V gene's germline CDR1 is SEHNR and CDR2 FQNEAQ (reference sequence). CDR3 loop: CASSQGTSGGPETQYF. As DNA, the CDR3 is TGTGCCAGCAGCCAAGGGACTAGCGGGGGGCCAGAGACCCAGTACTTC.

The rearrangement joins TRBV18 to TRBJ2-1; possible D gene TRBD2, 5 bases. Trimming took off 3 bases at V and 7 bases at J, with 16 bases between the two ends. CDR3 length: 15 residues. The germline gives CDR1 KGHSH, CDR2 LQKENI. CDR3 in amino acids: CASSPPSLPGNEQFF. CDR3 DNA: TGTGCCAGCTCACCGCCGTCTCTCCCGGGGAATGAGCAGTTCTTC.

This clone appeared a single time. This rearrangement joins TRBV18 to TRBJ1-5, with 9 bases lining up with TRBD1. The germline V gene has CDR1 KGHSH and CDR2 LQKENI. The V gene end was trimmed by 2 bases and the J gene end by 4 bases; junction bases not matched to a gene: 3. The CDR3 covers 15 residues. The CDR3 loop reads CASSPGQGWNQPQHF. CDR3 DNA sequence: TGTGCCAGCTCACCAGGACAGGGGTGGAATCAGCCCCAGCATTTT.

In regard to this clone: Other DNA sequences within the sample encode an identical CDR3. J is TRBJ1-2 and V is TRBV5-8, with D unclear. V lost 2 bases to trimming and J lost 1 base, with 3 bases between them. Germline lookup yields CDR1 SGHTS and CDR2 YDEGEE. This CDR3 region has 12 residues. The CDR3 nucleotides read TGTGCCAGCAGCTTAATTAACTATGGCTACACCTTC. Its protein product is CASSLINYGYTF.

This clone was seen once. V is TRBV6-6 and J is TRBJ1-1; D might be TRBD1 (6 bases). The germline V and J ends were trimmed by 2 bases and 3 bases, with 13 bases remaining between them. CDR1 and CDR2 from the germline V gene are MNHNY and SVGAGI (reference sequence). The CDR3 extends over 15 amino acids. The CDR3 spells CASSYPGTPDTEAFF. Written as DNA, the CDR3 is TGTGCCAGCAGTTACCCCGGGACACCAGACACTGAAGCTTTCTTT.

The CDR3 DNA reads as TGTGCCAGCAGCTTTACCCCCCGGGGTTTAGGTCAGCCCCAGCATTTT. Protein product: CASSFTPRGLGQPQHF. The chain employs TRBV5-5 and TRBJ1-5; no definite D call. Trimming shortened V by 2 bases and J by 6 bases, and 18 bases separated the two germline ends. The CDR3 runs to 16 residues. The germline V gene encodes CDR1 SGHKS and CDR2 YYEKEE (reference sequence).

V gene TRBV29-1 combines with J gene TRBJ2-7, with D perhaps given as TRBD1 or TRBD2 (5 bases each). This CDR3 has 14 amino acids. Trimming cost V 6 bases and J 1 base, with 16 bases left between them. Germline lookup yields CDR1 SQVTM and CDR2 ANQGSEA. CDR3 in amino acids: CSVAPGPVSYEQYF. In DNA, the CDR3 is TGCAGCGTAGCCCCGGGACCGGTATCCTACGAGCAGTACTTC.

This chain uses TRBV7-9 with TRBJ1-1, with TRBD1 as a possible D gene (5 bases). CDR3 length equals 13 residues. Trimming stripped 5 bases from V and 10 bases from J, with 17 bases between. Germline V gene sequence: CDR1 SEHNR, CDR2 FQNEAQ (reference sequence). The CDR3: CASSQLQGERAFF. CDR3 DNA: TGTGCCAGCAGCCAGCTGCAGGGCGAAAGAGCTTTCTTT.

This clone was counted only a few times. The J gene is TRBJ2-1, the V gene TRBV4-1; D possibly corresponds to TRBD1 (5 bases). CDR1 and CDR2 (germline): MGHRA, YSYEKL. The CDR3 sequence is 14 residues long. Trimming removed 4 bases at V and 9 bases at J, with 16 bases between. CDR3 loop: CASSPSSQGSEQFF. The CDR3 bases are TGCGCCAGCAGCCCTTCGTCCCAGGGATCTGAGCAGTTCTTC.

V is TRBV9 and J is TRBJ2-6; D is ambiguous. The CDR3 has 15 amino acids. V was clipped by 4 bases and J by 2 bases, with 10 bases between them. CDR1 SGDLS and CDR2 YYNGEE come from the germline V gene. The CDR3 nucleotides read TGTGCCAGCAGCCTAATGCGAGCTGGGGCCAACGTCCTGACTTTC. Encoded protein: CASSLMRAGANVLTF.

The CDR3, as DNA: TGCGCCAGCAGCCAACCCGGGGGGAACACTGAAGCTTTCTTT. Residues: CASSQPGGNTEAFF. V usage is TRBV4-1 and J usage is TRBJ1-1; possibly TRBD1 for D (5 bases). Trimming pared 2 bases from V and 1 base from J, leaving 8 bases between. The CDR3 is made up of 14 amino acids. Germline lookup yields CDR1 MGHRA and CDR2 YSYEKL.